This is a list of T cell receptor beta chains from one sample in a study of cytomegalovirus exposure and HLA in healthy donors. Generated by immunoSEQ multiplex PCR, the TCRdb table keeps only in-frame clones and is missing some. Seen here are about 150,000 clones, 70% to 85% observed once, and the top ten hold 1.2% to 1.5%. Material for sequencing was PBMCs. Receptors originate from a woman in her twenties or thirties in good health and CMV-seropositive. Both conserved end residues are part of each CDR3.

v_gene	CDR3aa
TRBV5-1	CASSLGGTVPSYEQYF
TRBV19	CASSPRTGGVGNTIYF
TRBV29-1	CSVASGELSNEQFF
TRBV9	CASSVEASGTYEQYF
TRBV11-2	CASSLQGHEQYF
TRBV19	CASSRGDRGYEQYF
TRBV19	CASSRTSDYEQYF
TRBV9	CASSVGRTGSLEQYF
TRBV5-1	CASSSDTPVETQYF
TRBV2	CASRLTGQNTGELFF
TRBV6-6	CASTSGTNNEQFF